Each of the 17 T cell receptor beta chains below was sequenced from the same sample in a study. The TRBV12-4/TRBJ1-2 clonotypes were amplified using barcode primers with ligated adaptors. TCRdb analysed the multiplex PCR reads with MiXCR anew, one entry per CDR3 protein. This sample has around 190 distinct CDR3 sequences, with about 8.9% found just once. The sorted Tregs were CD4+CD25+CD127-/low cells. Specimen: tumor-infiltrating Tregs sorted from the breast tumor. The receptors derive from a female donor with breast cancer.

By sample fraction, this clonotype is large. The chain combines TRBV12-3 or TRBV12-4 with TRBJ1-2; D is unresolved. V was trimmed by 1 base and J by 4 bases, leaving 7 bases between them. The CDR3 is 13 amino acids. The CDR3, as DNA: TGTGCCAGCAGTTTAGGACACTCCTATGGCTACACCTTC. It translates to CASSLGHSYGYTF.

This clonotype qualifies as hyperexpanded. The J gene is TRBJ1-2, the V gene TRBV12-3 or TRBV12-4; D call uncertain. The CDR3 extends over 16 amino acids. V lost 5 bases and J lost 4, with 20 bases in between. The CDR3 here is CASSSPWTEHAYGYTF. The CDR3 DNA reads TGTGCCAGCAGTAGCCCATGGACGGAGCACGCCTATGGCTACACCTTC.

Judged by abundance, this clonotype is large. The chain joins TRBV12-3 or TRBV12-4 to TRBJ1-2; D remains unclear. This CDR3 region has 11 residues. The CDR3 region is CAINGGNGYTF. The CDR3 DNA is TGTGCTATTAACGGAGGGAACGGCTACACCTTC.

This clonotype counts as large. CDR3 nucleotides: TGTGCCAGCACCCAGACGGGAGCTAACTATGGCTACACCTTC. This codes for CASTQTGANYGYTF. The chain is built from TRBV12-3 or TRBV12-4 and TRBJ1-2; D unclear. This CDR3 is 14 amino acids long. V was pared by 7 bases and J by 0 bases, with 12 bases between.

This clonotype is hyperexpanded by share. The genes are TRBV12-3 or TRBV12-4 and TRBJ1-2; the D is unclear. The CDR3 is 12 amino acids. V lost 7 bases and J 7 bases, leaving 13 bases between the germline ends. CDR3: CASTLGDGGYTF. Written as DNA, the CDR3 is TGTGCCAGCACCCTTGGGGATGGTGGCTACACCTTC.

This clonotype rates as large. The chain is built from TRBV12-3 or TRBV12-4 and TRBJ1-2; D is uncertain. V was cut by 5 bases and J by 4 bases, with 11 bases left in between. The CDR3 extends over 13 amino acids. The CDR3 loop is CASSPRRVYGYTF. The DNA of the CDR3 is TGTGCCAGCAGTCCCCGCCGGGTCTATGGCTACACCTTC.

As concerns this clonotype: Sequence at one end of the junction differs from germline and may be a read error. The chain carries TRBV12-3 or TRBV12-4 and TRBJ1-2; tentative D call: TRBD1 (6 bases). CDR3 length: 12 amino acids. CDR3 region: CTSSGQNYGHTF. Written as DNA, the CDR3 is TGTACCAGCAGTGGACAGAACTATGGCCACACCTTC.

This clonotype ranks as large (0.1 to 1%). The chain is built from TRBV12-3 or TRBV12-4 and TRBJ1-2; no clear D. V was cut by 2 bases and J by 6 bases, with 10 bases left in between. The CDR3 length is 13 residues. CDR3 DNA sequence: TGTGCCAGCAGTTTATTGTCAGCAAATGGCTACACCTTC. It specifies CASSLLSANGYTF.

Judged by abundance, this clonotype is large. The chain uses TRBV12-3 or TRBV12-4 and TRBJ1-2; tentatively, D is TRBD1 (5 bases). The CDR3 sequence is 13 residues long. V lost 3 bases and J 4 bases, leaving 9 bases between the germline ends. The CDR3 bases are TGTGCCAGCAGTTTGGACGGGGCCTATGGCTACACCTTC. Translation: CASSLDGAYGYTF.

This clonotype is termed large. The chain couples TRBV12-3 or TRBV12-4 to TRBJ1-2; no reliable D call. CDR3 length equals 13 residues. The germline V and J ends were trimmed by 3 bases and 4 bases, with 9 bases remaining between them. The CDR3 loop reads CASSFVKGYGYTF. The DNA for the CDR3 is TGTGCCAGCAGTTTTGTAAAGGGCTATGGCTACACCTTC.

Within the sample, this clonotype is medium-sized. The junction departs from the called germline gene at one end, perhaps through a read error. This rearrangement joins TRBV12-3 or TRBV12-4 to TRBJ1-2; the match to TRBD1 covers 8 bases. This CDR3 is built from 14 residues. The CDR3 coding sequence is TGTGCTAGCAGCCCGGGGAGGACAGGGTATGGCTACACCTTC. This sequence encodes CASSPGRTGYGYTF.

This clonotype is labeled as large (0.1 to 1%). This sequence joins TRBV12-3 or TRBV12-4 and TRBJ1-2, with a weak D call TRBD1 (5 bases). The CDR3 extends over 15 amino acids. V was clipped by 7 bases and J by 4 bases, with 19 bases between them. This CDR3 reads CASTFRDPRSYGYTF. CDR3 sequence (DNA): TGTGCCAGCACTTTCCGGGACCCTCGAAGCTATGGCTACACCTTC.

Details on this clonotype: Without the conserved terminal phenylalanine or tryptophan, this CDR3 likely stems from a read error. This sequence joins TRBV12-3 or TRBV12-4 and TRBJ1-2, with D possibly TRBD1 on 6 matching bases. Trimming removed 6 bases at V and 5 bases at J, with 13 bases between. The CDR3 covers 13 residues. CDR3 sequence reads: CASSLGQTYGYTL. CDR3 nucleotide sequence: TGTGCCAGCAGCCTCGGACAGACATATGGCTACACCCTC.

As to this clonotype: A junction boundary mismatches the germline segment, possibly from a read error. V is TRBV12-3 or TRBV12-4 and J is TRBJ1-2; TRBD1 might be the D (5 bases). The length of the CDR3 is 14 residues. The CDR3 DNA sequence: TGTACCAGCAGTCGATCCGGGGCAACATATGGCTACACCTTC. It translates to CTSSRSGATYGYTF.

Concerning this clonotype: As the CDR3 is not closed by the conserved phenylalanine or tryptophan, this likely results from a read error. The rearrangement links TRBV12-3 or TRBV12-4 to TRBJ1-2; D unclear. The CDR3 has 11 amino acids. V lost 8 bases, J lost 6 bases, and 10 bases lay in between. The CDR3 region is CASRWGHGYTS. In DNA, the CDR3 is TGTGCCAGCCGCTGGGGTCATGGCTACACCTCC.

This clonotype is deemed large. The chain employs TRBV12-3 or TRBV12-4 and TRBJ1-2; 7 bases line up with TRBD1. The CDR3 consists of 13 residues. V was pared by 6 bases and J by 4 bases, with 5 bases of the junction left unmatched. CDR3 nucleotides: TGTGCCAGCAGCACCGGGACAGCCTATGGCTACACCTTC. This gives the protein CASSTGTAYGYTF.

By share, this clonotype counts as medium-sized. The chain links TRBV12-3 or TRBV12-4 to TRBJ1-2; no clear D. V lost 2 bases, J lost 4 bases, and 5 bases lay in between. The CDR3 is 12 amino acids. The CDR3 bases are TGTGCCAGCAGTTTAAGTCTCTATGGCTACACCTTC. Amino acid sequence: CASSLSLYGYTF.